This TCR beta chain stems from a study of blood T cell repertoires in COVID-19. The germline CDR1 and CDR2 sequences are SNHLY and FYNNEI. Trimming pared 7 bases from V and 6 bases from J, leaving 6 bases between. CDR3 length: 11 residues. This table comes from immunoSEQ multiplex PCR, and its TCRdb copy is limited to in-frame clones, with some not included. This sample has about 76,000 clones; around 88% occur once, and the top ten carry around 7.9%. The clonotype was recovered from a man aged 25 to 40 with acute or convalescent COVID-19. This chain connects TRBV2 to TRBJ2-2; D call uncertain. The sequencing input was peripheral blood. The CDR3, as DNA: TGTGCCAGCAACATCCCCGGGGAGCTGTTTTTT. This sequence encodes CASNIPGELFF.